This T cell receptor beta chain derives from a study of blood T cell repertoires in COVID-19. About the study: COVID-19 samples collected from the United States, Italy and Spain covered acute and convalescent phases.

Two negative PCRs, clearance, or symptom resolution were required of recovered Cohort 3 donors. This CDR3 region has 16 residues. V was pared by 0 bases and J by 1 base, with 12 bases between. From germline, CDR1 is SGHTA and CDR2 FQGNSA. The method was immunoSEQ multiplex PCR; TCRdb's version includes in-frame clones alone and lacks a portion of them. Of fewer than 350,000 clones in the sample, about 89% were seen once. Sequenced input: PBMCs or T cells enriched from blood (not recorded which). V gene TRBV7-2 combines with J gene TRBJ1-1; D is possibly TRBD1 (5 bases). This TCR was recovered from a man between 60 and 75 years old who had recovered from COVID-19. CDR3 in amino acids: CASSLAWGSKNTEAFF. For the CDR3, the DNA is TGTGCCAGCAGCTTAGCCTGGGGCAGCAAGAACACTGAAGCTTTCTTT. The variable domain in full, with the rest retrieved from reference TRBV7-2 and TRBJ1-1, is GAGVSQSPSNKVTEKGKDVELRCDPISGHTALYWYRQSLGQGLEFLIYFQGNSAPDKSGLPSDRFSAERTGGSVSTLTIQRTQQEDSAVYLCASSLAWGSKNTEAFFGQGTRLTVV.